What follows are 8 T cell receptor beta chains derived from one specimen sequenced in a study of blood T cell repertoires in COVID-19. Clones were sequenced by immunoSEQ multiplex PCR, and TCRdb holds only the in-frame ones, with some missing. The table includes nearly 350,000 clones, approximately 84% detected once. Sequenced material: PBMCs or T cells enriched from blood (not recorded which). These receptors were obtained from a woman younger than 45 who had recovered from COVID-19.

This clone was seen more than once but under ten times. For the CDR3, the DNA is TGTGCCAGCAGTGAATTCAGTTATAATTCACCCCTCCACTTT. It encodes CASSEFSYNSPLHF. The V call is TRBV25-1, the J call TRBJ1-6; D call uncertain. The V end was cut by 1 base, the J end by 4 bases, with 5 bases between. Germline V lookup: CDR1 MGHDK, CDR2 SYGVNS. There are 14 residues in the CDR3.

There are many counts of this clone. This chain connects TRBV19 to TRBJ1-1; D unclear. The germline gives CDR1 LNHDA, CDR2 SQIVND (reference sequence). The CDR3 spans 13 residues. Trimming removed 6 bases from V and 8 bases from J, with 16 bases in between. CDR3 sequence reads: CASSTTRGSEAFF. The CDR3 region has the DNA TGTGCCAGTAGCACTACTCGGGGATCCGAAGCTTTCTTT.

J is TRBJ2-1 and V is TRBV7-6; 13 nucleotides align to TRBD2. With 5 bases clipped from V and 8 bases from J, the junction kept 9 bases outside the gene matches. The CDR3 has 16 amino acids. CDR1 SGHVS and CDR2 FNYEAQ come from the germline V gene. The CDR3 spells CASSPSGLAGIYEQFF. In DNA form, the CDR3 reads TGTGCCAGCAGCCCCTCGGGACTAGCGGGGATCTATGAGCAGTTCTTC.

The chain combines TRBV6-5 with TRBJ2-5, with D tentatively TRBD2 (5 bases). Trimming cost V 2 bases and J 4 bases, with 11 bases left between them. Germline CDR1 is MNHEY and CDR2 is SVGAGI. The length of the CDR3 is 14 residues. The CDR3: CASSYDTGRETQYF. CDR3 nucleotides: TGTGCCAGCAGTTACGATACGGGGAGAGAGACCCAGTACTTC.

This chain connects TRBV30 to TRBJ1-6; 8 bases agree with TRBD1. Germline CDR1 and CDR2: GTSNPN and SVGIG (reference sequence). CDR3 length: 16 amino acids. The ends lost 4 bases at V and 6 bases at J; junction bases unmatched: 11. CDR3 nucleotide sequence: TGTGCCTGGAAAAGCCAAGACAGGGGAGGTAATTCACCCCTCCACTTT. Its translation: CAWKSQDRGGNSPLHF. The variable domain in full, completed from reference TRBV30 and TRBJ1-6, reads SQTIHQWPATLVQPVGSPLSLECTVEGTSNPNLYWYRQAAGRGLQLLFYSVGIGQISSEVPQNLSASRPQDRQFILSSKKLLLSDSGFYLCAWKSQDRGGNSPLHFGNGTRLTVT.

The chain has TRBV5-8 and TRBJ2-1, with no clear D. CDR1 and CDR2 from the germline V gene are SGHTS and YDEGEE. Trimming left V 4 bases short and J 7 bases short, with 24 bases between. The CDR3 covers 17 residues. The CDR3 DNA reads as TGTGCCAGCAGCCAATACACAAGAAGAACTACGTGGAATGAGCAGTTCTTC. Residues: CASSQYTRRTTWNEQFF.

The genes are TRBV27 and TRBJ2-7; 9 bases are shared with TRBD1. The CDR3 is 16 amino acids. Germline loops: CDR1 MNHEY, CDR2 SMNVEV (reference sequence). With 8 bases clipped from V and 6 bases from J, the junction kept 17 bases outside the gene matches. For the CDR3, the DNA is TGTGCCAGCGCTCGGATTTTGGACAGGGGTGCACCCGAGCAGTACTTC. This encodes CASARILDRGAPEQYF.

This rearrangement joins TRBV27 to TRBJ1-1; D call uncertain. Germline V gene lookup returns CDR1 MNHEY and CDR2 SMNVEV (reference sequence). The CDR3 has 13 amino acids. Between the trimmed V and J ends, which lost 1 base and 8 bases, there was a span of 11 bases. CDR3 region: CASSLYFGREAFF. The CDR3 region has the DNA TGTGCCAGCAGTTTATATTTTGGCAGGGAAGCTTTCTTT.